Below, 18 T cell receptor beta chains from the same sample are listed, as sequenced in a study of CD8+ T cells in alopecia areata. cDNA reverse transcribed from extracted RNA served as the sequencing template. The assay was immunoSEQ multiplex PCR, and TCRdb's table has in-frame clones only and misses some. The table records around 100,000 clones, around three fifths of them present only once. The sequencing input was CD4+ T cells sorted from blood. The receptors come from a human donor in good health.

The chain recombines TRBV7-2 with TRBJ1-5; D unclear. Germline CDR1 is SGHTA and CDR2 is FQGNSA. Trimming pared 1 base from V and 3 bases from J, leaving 13 bases between. The CDR3 sequence is 16 residues long. The CDR3 bases are TGTGCCAGCAGCTTAGATGCAGGCGGGCTCAATCAGCCCCAGCATTTT. It yields the protein CASSLDAGGLNQPQHF.

The CDR3 is CASSLDLHSPLHF. The CDR3 DNA is TGTGCCAGCAGCTTAGATCTCCACTCACCCCTCCACTTT. The genes are TRBV11-2 and TRBJ1-6; no clear D. Germline V CDR1 and CDR2: SGHAT, FQNNGV. The germline V and J ends were trimmed by 0 bases and 10 bases, with 7 bases remaining between them. This CDR3 is 13 amino acids long.

The chain carries TRBV29-1 and TRBJ2-3, with a tentative D call TRBD1 (6 bases). Germline values: CDR1 SQVTM, CDR2 ANQGSEA. The CDR3 length is 13 residues. Trimming removed 8 bases at V and 3 bases at J, with 15 bases between. CDR3 sequence (DNA): TGCAGCTTTTTTAGGGGGTCGACAGATACGCAGTATTTT. It specifies CSFFRGSTDTQYF.

This clone was picked up a small number of times. V gene TRBV12-5 combines with J gene TRBJ1-5, with unresolved D. Germline V gene data show CDR1 as LGHNT and CDR2 as FRNRAP. The germline V and J ends were trimmed by 6 bases and 5 bases, with 5 bases remaining between them. This CDR3 has 11 amino acids. CDR3 amino acids: CASGVDQPQHF. The CDR3, as DNA: TGTGCTAGTGGGGTGGATCAGCCCCAGCATTTT. The full variable domain, completed using reference TRBV12-5 and TRBJ1-5, is DARVTQTPRHKVTEMGQEVTMRCQPILGHNTVFWYRQTMMQGLELLAYFRNRAPLDDSGMPKDRFSAEMPDATLATLKIQPSEPRDSAVYFCASGVDQPQHFGDGTRLSIL.

The chain links TRBV5-1 to TRBJ2-3; TRBD1 aligns across 8 bases. Germline CDR1 reads SGHRS; CDR2 reads YFSETQ. V trimming: 3 bases; J trimming: 1 base; junction bases outside the gene matches: 7. The CDR3 sequence is 16 residues long. CDR3 in amino acids: CASSSMTGARTDTQYF. CDR3 DNA: TGCGCCAGCAGCTCGATGACAGGGGCCCGCACAGATACGCAGTATTTT.

CDR3 in amino acids: CASSRDRDHYEQYF. The DNA for the CDR3 is TGCGCCAGCAGTCGTGACAGGGATCACTACGAGCAGTACTTC. This chain uses TRBV5-1 with TRBJ2-7; TRBD1 matches 7 bases. Germline assignment: CDR1 SGHRS and CDR2 YFSETQ. J lost 3 bases, V lost 5 bases, and 8 bases had no gene match. The CDR3 covers 14 residues.

The J gene is TRBJ1-6, the V gene TRBV5-6; 8 positions match TRBD1. V trimming: 4 bases; J trimming: 7 bases; junction bases outside the gene matches: 4. This CDR3 region has 14 residues. Germline CDR1 and CDR2: SGHDT and YYEEEE. The CDR3 DNA follows: TGTGCCAGCAGCAGGACAGGGTCGAATTCACCCCTCCACTTT. Translating it yields CASSRTGSNSPLHF.

This chain joins TRBV14 and TRBJ2-6; D ambiguous. Trimming removed 1 base at V and 0 bases at J, with 13 bases between. In germline, CDR1 is SGHDN, CDR2 FVKESK. This CDR3 region has 18 residues. As DNA, the CDR3 is TGTGCCAGCAGCCAAGTAGGGTACAGCAACTCTGGGGCCAACGTCCTGACTTTC. It yields the protein CASSQVGYSNSGANVLTF.

The chain combines TRBV29-1 with TRBJ1-1; perhaps TRBD1 as D (6 bases). The CDR3 has 13 amino acids. Trimming took off 6 bases at V and 10 bases at J, with 21 bases between the two ends. Germline V gene lookup returns CDR1 SQVTM and CDR2 ANQGSEA. In DNA form, the CDR3 reads TGCAGCGTACGACAGGACCAAAGCTCTGTAGCTTTCTTT. It codes for CSVRQDQSSVAFF. The full variable domain, in which reference TRBV29-1 and TRBJ1-1 provide the parts outside the CDR3, is SAVISQKPSRDICQRGTSLTIQCQVDSQVTMMFWYRQQPGQSLTLIATANQGSEATYESGFVIDKFPISRPNLTFSTLTVSNMSPEDSSIYLCSVRQDQSSVAFFGQGTRLTVV.

A few counts support this clone. J is TRBJ1-2 and V is TRBV28; TRBD1 aligns across 7 bases. Germline CDR1 and CDR2: MDHEN and SYDVKM. The CDR3 sequence is 16 residues long. Trimming at V came to 6 bases and at J to 2 bases, leaving 12 bases not matched to a gene. In DNA form, the CDR3 reads TGTGCCAGCAGCCCCCCGGGGTTGACAGGGAACTATGGCTACACCTTC. Its protein is CASSPPGLTGNYGYTF.

J is TRBJ1-1 and V is TRBV11-2, with D unresolved. The CDR3 totals 13 residues. Between the trimmed V and J ends, which lost 4 bases and 8 bases, there was a span of 14 bases. The germline CDR1 and CDR2 sequences are SGHAT and FQNNGV. The CDR3 DNA is TGTGCCAGCAGCTCTCGAACGGGTTTCGAAGCTTTCTTT. It is translated as CASSSRTGFEAFF.

This clone was seen only a few times. V and J are TRBV6-1 and TRBJ1-2; TRBD1 might be the D (5 bases). This CDR3 has 12 residues. V gave up 3 bases and J gave up 8 bases, with 10 bases separating them. Germline CDR1 is MNHNS and CDR2 is SASEGT. The CDR3: CASSDTRGGYTF. The CDR3 nucleotides read TGTGCCAGCAGTGACACAAGGGGAGGCTACACCTTC.

The genes are TRBV25-1 and TRBJ2-3, with TRBD2 matching 8 bases. V was clipped by 2 bases and J by 6 bases; unmatched bases: 7. Germline assignment: CDR1 MGHDK and CDR2 SYGVNS. The CDR3 has 15 residues. For the CDR3, the DNA is TGTGCCAGCAGTGAAGGTAGCGGGGCTGGGGATACGCAGTATTTT. This encodes CASSEGSGAGDTQYF.

The chain uses TRBV29-1 and TRBJ2-4, with 7 nucleotides matching TRBD1. The CDR3 is 13 amino acids. With 6 bases clipped from V and 9 bases from J, the junction kept 11 bases outside the gene matches. Germline CDR1 and CDR2: SQVTM and ANQGSEA. The CDR3 bases are TGCAGCGTGCGGACAGGTCAACAGGGCATTCAGTACTTC. Encoded protein: CSVRTGQQGIQYF.

This clone was detected only a few times. The chain recombines TRBV4-2 with TRBJ2-5, with TRBD2 matching over 8 bases. The germline CDR1 and CDR2 sequences are LGHNA and YNFKEQ. The CDR3 is 16 residues long. Unmatched junction bases numbered 8, after V lost 0 bases and J lost 5 bases. This CDR3 is CASSQDLGGGLETQYF. The CDR3 DNA follows: TGTGCCAGCAGCCAAGATCTCGGGGGGGGCCTTGAGACCCAGTACTTC.

This clone was observed a single time. Other nucleotide sequences from this sample produce the same CDR3. V is TRBV20-1 and J is TRBJ2-5; D ambiguous. There are 10 residues in the CDR3. V dropped 1 base and J dropped 4 bases, with 1 base sitting between them. Germline V gene data show CDR1 as DFQATT and CDR2 as SNEGSKA (reference sequence). The DNA for the CDR3 is TGCAGTGCTAGAGGAGAGACCCAGTACTTC. It specifies CSARGETQYF.

The genes are TRBV11-1 and TRBJ2-1; tentatively, D is TRBD1 or TRBD2 (5 bases each). The CDR3 runs to 14 residues. Germline CDR1 is SGHAT and CDR2 is FQDESV (reference sequence). The V and J ends lost 5 bases and 5 bases respectively, with 13 bases between them. The CDR3 sequence: CASSRDLINNEQFF. As DNA, the CDR3 is TGTGCCAGCAGCCGGGACCTGATAAACAATGAGCAGTTCTTC.

This chain joins TRBV2 and TRBJ2-5; D might be TRBD1 (6 bases). The germline gives CDR1 SNHLY, CDR2 FYNNEI. Trimming took off 6 bases at V and 2 bases at J, with 10 bases between the two ends. The CDR3 extends over 13 amino acids. The CDR3 DNA reads TGTGCCAGCAGGGACAGCTATCAAGAGACCCAGTACTTC. Residues: CASRDSYQETQYF.